The 27 T cell receptor beta chains listed next were all sequenced from one sample in a study of vaccination effects on CD4 cells after COVID-19. Profiled with immunoSEQ multiplex PCR; TCRdb holds only in-frame clones, not every one. Seen here are tens of thousands of clones, roughly 75% observed once, and the top ten hold approximately 2.2%. Antigen specificity for these receptors is unknown. Investigators separated out CD4+ T cells once around nine days of culture had passed. Participants were vaccinated with two doses of either the BNT162b2 or mRNA-1273 vaccine. This material consisted of CD4+ T cells from PBMCs cultured without peptide, taken after COVID-19 vaccination. Receptors were obtained from a human donor who received a COVID-19 vaccine.

The V gene is TRBV27, the J gene TRBJ1-5; perhaps TRBD1 as D (6 bases). Germline V lookup: CDR1 MNHEY, CDR2 SMNVEV (reference sequence). The CDR3 spans 17 residues. V gave up 1 base and J gave up 0 bases, with 13 bases separating them. This CDR3 is CASSLYAGANSNQPQHF. The CDR3 nucleotides are TGTGCCAGCAGTTTATATGCAGGGGCGAATAGCAATCAGCCCCAGCATTTT.

The V call is TRBV10-1, the J call TRBJ1-4; the D gene is possibly TRBD1 (6 bases). The CDR3 covers 18 residues. Germline lookup yields CDR1 WNHNN and CDR2 SYGVQD (reference sequence). Trimming removed 10 bases from V and 3 bases from J, with 27 bases in between. For the CDR3, the DNA is TGCGCCACCCCGAGGGTTAAGGGACGGAGGGGGGCTAATGAAAAACTGTTTTTT. Translation: CATPRVKGRRGANEKLFF.

This chain links TRBV2 with TRBJ2-4, with 11 bases identical to TRBD1. This CDR3 region has 15 residues. The V and J ends lost 8 bases and 0 bases, in that order; junction bases with no gene match: 3. The germline V gene has CDR1 SNHLY and CDR2 FYNNEI. This chain's CDR3 is CASGGQGVAKNIQYF. CDR3 nucleotides: TGTGCCAGCGGGGGACAGGGGGTAGCCAAAAACATTCAGTACTTC.

The chain has TRBV7-3 and TRBJ1-1; TRBD1 is a possible D gene (5 bases). Trimming removed 5 bases from V and 4 bases from J, with 14 bases in between. Germline V gives CDR1 SGHTA, CDR2 FQGTGA. The CDR3 spans 14 residues. CDR3 sequence: CASSRGGPSTEAFF. CDR3 nucleotides: TGTGCCAGCAGCAGGGGTGGTCCGAGCACTGAAGCTTTCTTT.

In DNA, the CDR3 is TGTGCCAGCAGCGGACAATACAATGAGCAGTTCTTC. It encodes CASSGQYNEQFF. This chain links TRBV28 with TRBJ2-1, with a tentative D call TRBD1 (5 bases). Germline values: CDR1 MDHEN, CDR2 SYDVKM. V lost 6 bases and J 4 bases, leaving 7 bases between the germline ends. The CDR3 spans 12 residues.

This rearrangement joins TRBV7-2 to TRBJ1-5, with D perhaps TRBD1 (5 bases). The CDR3 consists of 15 residues. Trimming took 5 bases from V and 3 from J, leaving 14 bases between them. CDR1 and CDR2 (germline): SGHTA, FQGNSA. The CDR3 DNA reads as TGTGCCAGCAGCCCACTAGGGGTCGTCAATCAGCCCCAGCATTTT. This sequence encodes CASSPLGVVNQPQHF.

J is TRBJ2-5 and V is TRBV7-2; 9 positions agree with TRBD2. Trimming removed 4 bases from V and 4 bases from J; junction bases left unmatched: 4. The germline gives CDR1 SGHTA, CDR2 FQGNSA. This CDR3 region has 14 residues. This chain's CDR3 is CASSSRLAVETQYF. In nucleotides, the CDR3 is TGTGCCAGCAGCTCAAGACTAGCGGTAGAGACCCAGTACTTC.

The chain has TRBV2 and TRBJ2-7; 10 bases map to TRBD2. V dropped 5 bases and J dropped 4; count of bases not matched to a gene: 5. This CDR3 is built from 14 residues. The germline CDR1 and CDR2 sequences are SNHLY and FYNNEI. CDR3 bases: TGTGCCAGCAGTATAGCGGGGGGTGAGTACGAGCAGTACGTC. Translating gives CASSIAGGEYEQYV.

This clone was recorded only once. V usage is TRBV6-2 or TRBV6-3 and J usage is TRBJ1-5; D gene uncertain. This CDR3 contains 13 residues. The V end lost 2 bases, the J end lost 2 bases, and 4 bases lay between the germline ends. From germline, CDR1 is MNHEY and CDR2 SVGEGT. CDR3: CASSYDGNQPQHF. In DNA form, the CDR3 reads TGTGCCAGCAGTTACGACGGCAATCAGCCCCAGCATTTT.

The CDR3 DNA sequence: TGTGCCAGCTCACAGACCGACCGGGGCCGTACGCAGTATTTT. Protein product: CASSQTDRGRTQYF. The chain couples TRBV18 to TRBJ2-3, with D perhaps TRBD1 or TRBD2 (5 bases each). The germline V and J ends were trimmed by 4 bases and 8 bases, with 16 bases remaining between them. The CDR3 runs to 14 residues. Germline V gene sequence: CDR1 KGHSH, CDR2 LQKENI.

V is TRBV7-2 and J is TRBJ2-3; 10 bases map to TRBD2. This CDR3 comprises 15 residues. Germline V gene data show CDR1 as SGHTA and CDR2 as FQGNSA. With V trimmed by 7 bases and J by 6 bases, 10 bases remained unmatched. CDR3 bases: TGTGCCAGCATCCTAGCGGGGGCCGCTGTCGATACGCAGTATTTT. Amino acid sequence: CASILAGAAVDTQYF. Combining the CDR3 with reference TRBV7-2 and TRBJ2-3 gives the whole variable domain GAGVSQSPSNKVTEKGKDVELRCDPISGHTALYWYRQSLGQGLEFLIYFQGNSAPDKSGLPSDRFSAERTGGSVSTLTIQRTQQEDSAVYLCASILAGAAVDTQYFGPGTRLTVL.

The chain is built from TRBV7-2 and TRBJ1-1, with TRBD1 matching 7 bases. The CDR3 extends over 13 amino acids. V dropped 5 bases and J dropped 8; count of bases not matched to a gene: 8. Germline V gene sequence: CDR1 SGHTA, CDR2 FQGNSA. CDR3 bases: TGTGCCAGCAGCCAAATACCGGGACAGGAAGCTTTCTTT. Its translation: CASSQIPGQEAFF.

The gene calls are TRBV28 and TRBJ1-3; 7 nucleotides line up with TRBD1. Germline trimming cut 7 bases from V and 2 bases from J; bases unmatched to any gene: 8. There are 15 residues in the CDR3. From germline, CDR1 is MDHEN and CDR2 SYDVKM. The chain's CDR3 is CASTITGDTGNTIYF. CDR3 nucleotide sequence: TGTGCCAGCACAATTACAGGGGATACTGGAAACACCATATATTTT.

The chain recombines TRBV6-5 with TRBJ2-1; perhaps TRBD2 as D (5 bases). The CDR3 has 15 amino acids. V was shortened by 0 bases and J by 1 base, with 7 bases between the two germline ends. Germline loops: CDR1 MNHEY, CDR2 SVGAGI. The CDR3 loop is CASSYSTGSYNEQFF. For the CDR3, the DNA is TGTGCCAGCAGTTACTCGACGGGGTCCTACAATGAGCAGTTCTTC.

CDR3 nucleotides: TGTGCCACCAGCAGAGATCGATTCGCGAGCAGGGCAAATGAAAAACTGTTTTTT. It translates to CATSRDRFASRANEKLFF. The V and J genes are TRBV15 and TRBJ1-4; D may be TRBD1 (5 bases). Trimming removed 0 bases at V and 5 bases at J, with 19 bases between. Germline V gene data show CDR1 as LNHNV and CDR2 as YYDKDF (reference sequence). This CDR3 comprises 18 residues. The full variable domain, completed using reference TRBV15 and TRBJ1-4, is DAMVIQNPRYQVTQFGKPVTLSCSQTLNHNVMYWYQQKSSQAPKLLFHYYDKDFNNEADTPDNFQSRRPNTSFCFLDIRSPGLGDTAMYLCATSRDRFASRANEKLFFGSGTQLSVL.

The V call is TRBV29-1, the J call TRBJ2-7, with a possible D match to TRBD2 (6 bases). V lost 6 bases and J 9 bases, leaving 12 bases between the germline ends. Germline V gives CDR1 SQVTM, CDR2 ANQGSEA. The length of the CDR3 is 10 residues. The CDR3 reads CSVRRGGQYV. For the CDR3, the DNA is TGCAGCGTACGAAGGGGAGGGCAGTACGTC.

The chain employs TRBV7-9 and TRBJ1-5; TRBD1 matches at 7 bases. V trimming: 2 bases; J trimming: 7 bases; junction bases outside the gene matches: 8. The germline V gene encodes CDR1 SEHNR and CDR2 FQNEAQ (reference sequence). This CDR3 spans 15 amino acids. CDR3 sequence reads: CASSLTTGDGQPQHF. Written as DNA, the CDR3 is TGTGCCAGCAGCTTAACAACAGGGGATGGACAGCCCCAGCATTTT.

J is TRBJ1-6 and V is TRBV9; D not resolved. V was trimmed by 4 bases and J by 8 bases, leaving 16 bases between them. The germline gives CDR1 SGDLS, CDR2 YYNGEE. There are 15 residues in the CDR3. CDR3 DNA: TGTGCCAGCAGCCTATCGGACGTGGGGTATTCACCCCTCCACTTT. It encodes CASSLSDVGYSPLHF.

A remark on this clone: In this CDR3 the conserved last residue, phenylalanine or tryptophan, is missing, so a read error is likely. The DNA is omitted, as the CDR3 cannot be located on it reliably, and the CDR3 follows TCRdb's listing. The V call is TRBV3-1 (or the pseudogene TRBV3-2), the J call TRBJ1-6; the table's D call TRBD1 went unverified against the DNA. The CDR3 length equals 13 residues, ends included. CDR1 and CDR2 (germline): LGHDT, YNNKEL (reference sequence). CDR3 region: CASSQGLGQGTII.

The chain has TRBV30 and TRBJ1-5; possibly TRBD1 for D (5 bases). Per germline, CDR1 GTSNPN and CDR2 SVGIG (reference sequence). Between the trimmed V and J ends, which lost 4 bases and 4 bases, there was a span of 11 bases. The CDR3 runs 13 residues. In DNA, the CDR3 is TGTGCCTGGACTGGGGGAACTAATCAGCCCCAGCATTTT. It yields the protein CAWTGGTNQPQHF.

CDR3 region: CASSLAGTGQNYGYTF. CDR3 nucleotides: TGTGCCAGCAGCTTAGCCGGGACAGGGCAAAACTATGGCTACACCTTC. V and J are TRBV5-5 and TRBJ1-2; 9 nucleotides match TRBD1. This CDR3 spans 16 amino acids. After removal of 2 bases from V and 2 bases from J, the junction contained 7 bases not matched to a gene. In germline, CDR1 is SGHKS, CDR2 YYEKEE (reference sequence).

The rearrangement uses TRBV29-1 and TRBJ2-3, with TRBD2 matching 9 bases. J gave up 3 bases and V 2 bases, and 0 bases lay outside the gene matches. The CDR3 runs to 13 residues. CDR1 and CDR2 (germline): SQVTM, ANQGSEA. The CDR3 nucleotides read TGCAGCGTTGAACTAGCGGGGACAGATACGCAGTATTTT. Translation: CSVELAGTDTQYF.

The rearrangement uses TRBV5-1 and TRBJ1-4; tentative D call: TRBD1 (5 bases). This CDR3 has 14 residues. V lost 0 bases to trimming and J lost 7 bases, with 10 bases between them. The germline gives CDR1 SGHRS, CDR2 YFSETQ. The CDR3 bases are TGCGCCAGCAGCTTGGACAGCGGGGCTGAAAAACTGTTTTTT. This gives the protein CASSLDSGAEKLFF.

The CDR3 sequence is CASSSGTGNEKLFF. The CDR3 DNA follows: TGCGCCAGCAGCTCGGGGACAGGGAACGAAAAACTGTTTTTT. V usage is TRBV5-1 and J usage is TRBJ1-4; 9 nucleotides agree with TRBD1. This CDR3 is 14 amino acids long. With V trimmed by 3 bases and J by 8 bases, 5 bases remained unmatched. CDR1 is SGHRS, CDR2 YFSETQ, per germline.

The sample holds one count of this clone. The chain uses TRBV4-1 and TRBJ1-1; 8 nucleotides match TRBD1. This CDR3 spans 16 amino acids. Germline CDR1 reads MGHRA; CDR2 reads YSYEKL. Losses at the gene ends were 4 bases for V and 0 bases for J; bases not matched to a gene: 7. CDR3 sequence: CASSRGDRTLNTEAFF. For the CDR3, the DNA is TGCGCCAGCAGCCGCGGGGACAGGACCTTGAACACTGAAGCTTTCTTT.

The chain employs TRBV18 and TRBJ1-5; no definite D call. CDR1 and CDR2 from the germline V gene are KGHSH and LQKENI. This CDR3 region has 15 residues. With 3 bases removed from V and 4 bases from J, the gap between germline ends came to 13 bases. The CDR3 spells CASSPDAGRNQPQHF. The CDR3 DNA is TGTGCCAGCTCACCGGACGCGGGTCGTAATCAGCCCCAGCATTTT.

This chain uses TRBV5-6 with TRBJ2-3; no clear D. The germline CDR1 and CDR2 sequences are SGHDT and YYEEEE. This CDR3 comprises 12 residues. Between the trimmed V and J ends, which lost 4 bases and 6 bases, there was a span of 9 bases. CDR3 sequence reads: CASSPDLDTQYF. Written as DNA, the CDR3 is TGTGCCAGCAGCCCTGACCTGGATACGCAGTATTTT.